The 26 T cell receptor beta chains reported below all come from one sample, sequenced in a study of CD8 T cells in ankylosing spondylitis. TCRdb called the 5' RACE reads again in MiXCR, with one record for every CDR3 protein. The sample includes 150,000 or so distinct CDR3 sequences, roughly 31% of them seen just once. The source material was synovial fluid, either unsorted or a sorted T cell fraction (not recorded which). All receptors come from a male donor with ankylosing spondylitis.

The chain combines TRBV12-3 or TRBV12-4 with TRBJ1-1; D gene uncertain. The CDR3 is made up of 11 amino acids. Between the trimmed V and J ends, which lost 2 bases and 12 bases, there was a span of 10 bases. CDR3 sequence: CASSLWSGTFF. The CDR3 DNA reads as TGTGCCAGCAGTTTATGGTCGGGAACTTTCTTT.

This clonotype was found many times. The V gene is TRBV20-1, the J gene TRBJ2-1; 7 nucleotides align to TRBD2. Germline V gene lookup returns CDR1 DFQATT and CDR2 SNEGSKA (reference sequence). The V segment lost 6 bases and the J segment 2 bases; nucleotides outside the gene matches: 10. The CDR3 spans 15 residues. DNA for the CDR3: TGCAGTGCCCCCCCCCACGGGACTACCTACAATGAGCAGTTCTTC. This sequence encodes CSAPPHGTTYNEQFF.

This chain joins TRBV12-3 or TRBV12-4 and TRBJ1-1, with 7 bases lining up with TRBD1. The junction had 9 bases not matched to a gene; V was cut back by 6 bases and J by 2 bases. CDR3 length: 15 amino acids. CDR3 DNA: TGTGCCAGCAGGACTAGGGGACAGACAAACACTGAAGCTTTCTTT. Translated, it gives CASRTRGQTNTEAFF.

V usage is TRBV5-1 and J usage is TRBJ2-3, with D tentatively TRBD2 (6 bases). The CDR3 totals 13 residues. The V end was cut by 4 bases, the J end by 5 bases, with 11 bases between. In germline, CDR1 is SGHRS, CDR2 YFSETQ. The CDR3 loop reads CASSRGSGDTQYF. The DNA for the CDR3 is TGCGCCAGCAGCCGGGGGTCAGGAGATACGCAGTATTTT.

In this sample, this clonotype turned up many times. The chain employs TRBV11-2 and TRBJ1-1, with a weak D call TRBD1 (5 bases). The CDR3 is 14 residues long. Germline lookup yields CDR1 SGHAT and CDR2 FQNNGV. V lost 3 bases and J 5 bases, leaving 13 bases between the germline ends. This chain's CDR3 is CASSFSGTMTEAFF. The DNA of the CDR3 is TGTGCCAGCAGCTTCTCCGGGACGATGACTGAAGCTTTCTTT.

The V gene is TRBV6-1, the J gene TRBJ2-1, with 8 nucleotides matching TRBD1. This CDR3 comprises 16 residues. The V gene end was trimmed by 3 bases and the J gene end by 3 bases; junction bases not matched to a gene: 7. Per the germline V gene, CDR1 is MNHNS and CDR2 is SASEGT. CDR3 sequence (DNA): TGTGCCAGCAGTGACAACGGACAGGGAAACTACAATGAGCAGTTCTTC. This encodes CASSDNGQGNYNEQFF.

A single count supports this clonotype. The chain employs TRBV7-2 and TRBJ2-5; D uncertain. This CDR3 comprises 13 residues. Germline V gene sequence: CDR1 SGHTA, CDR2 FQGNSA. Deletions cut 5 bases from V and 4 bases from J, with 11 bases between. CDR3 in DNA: TGTGCCAGCAGCGACGGCCGCAGAGAGACCCAGTACTTC. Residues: CASSDGRRETQYF.

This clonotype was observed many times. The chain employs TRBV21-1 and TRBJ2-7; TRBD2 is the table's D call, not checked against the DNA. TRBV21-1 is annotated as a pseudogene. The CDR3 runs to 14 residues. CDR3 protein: CASRRGGSSYEQYF. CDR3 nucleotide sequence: TGTGCCAGCAGGCGGGGGGGAAGCTCCTACGAGCAGTACTTC.

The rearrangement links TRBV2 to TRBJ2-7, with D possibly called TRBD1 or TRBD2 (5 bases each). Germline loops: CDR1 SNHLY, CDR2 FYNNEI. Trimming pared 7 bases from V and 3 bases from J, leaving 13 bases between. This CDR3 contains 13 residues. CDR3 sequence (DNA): TGTGCCAGCAACAAGCGGCAGGGCTACGAGCAGTACTTC. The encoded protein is CASNKRQGYEQYF.

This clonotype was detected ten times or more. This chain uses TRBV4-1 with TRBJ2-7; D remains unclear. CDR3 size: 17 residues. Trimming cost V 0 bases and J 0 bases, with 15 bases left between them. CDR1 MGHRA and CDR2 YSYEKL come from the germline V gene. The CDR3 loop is CASSQEWVFTSSYEQYF. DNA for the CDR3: TGCGCCAGCAGCCAAGAGTGGGTTTTTACGAGCTCCTACGAGCAGTACTTC.

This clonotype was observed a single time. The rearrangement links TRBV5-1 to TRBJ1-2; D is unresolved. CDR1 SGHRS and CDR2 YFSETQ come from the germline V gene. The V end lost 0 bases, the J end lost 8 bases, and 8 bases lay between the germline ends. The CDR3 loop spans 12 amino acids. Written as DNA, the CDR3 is TGCGCCAGCAGCTTGGTGGGTTCGGGCTACACCTTC. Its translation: CASSLVGSGYTF.

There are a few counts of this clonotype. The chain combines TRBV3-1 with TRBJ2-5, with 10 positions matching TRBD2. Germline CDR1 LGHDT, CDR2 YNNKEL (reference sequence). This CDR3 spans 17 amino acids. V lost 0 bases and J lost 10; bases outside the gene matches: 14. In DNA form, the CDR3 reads TGTGCCAGCAGCCAAGACGCCGGGACTAGCGTTCTAGATGACCAGTACTTC. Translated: CASSQDAGTSVLDDQYF.

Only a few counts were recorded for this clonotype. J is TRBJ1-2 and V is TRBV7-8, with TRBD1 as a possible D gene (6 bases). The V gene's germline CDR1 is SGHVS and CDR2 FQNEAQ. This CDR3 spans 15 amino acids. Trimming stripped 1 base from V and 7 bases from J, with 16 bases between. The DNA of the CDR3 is TGTGCCAGCAGCTTAGGAGTGCACAGAGGGGGTGGCTACACCTTC. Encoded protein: CASSLGVHRGGGYTF. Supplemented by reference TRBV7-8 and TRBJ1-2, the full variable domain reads GAGVSQSPRYKVAKRGQDVALRCDPISGHVSLFWYQQALGQGPEFLTYFQNEAQLDKSGLPSDRFFAERPEGSVSTLKIQRTQQEDSAVYLCASSLGVHRGGGYTFGSGTRLTVV.

The CDR3 protein is CSATLAGGQETQYF. In DNA form, the CDR3 reads TGCAGTGCCACCCTAGCGGGAGGTCAAGAGACCCAGTACTTC. The chain carries TRBV20-1 and TRBJ2-5; 11 nucleotides agree with TRBD2. CDR3 length equals 14 residues. Losses at the gene ends were 6 bases for V and 2 bases for J; bases not matched to a gene: 5. CDR1 is DFQATT and CDR2 is SNEGSKA in the germline V gene (reference sequence).

The CDR3 DNA sequence: TGCGCCAGCAGCTTTGCTAGGGGCTCCTACGAGCAGTACTTC. This gives the protein CASSFARGSYEQYF. This chain uses TRBV5-1 with TRBJ2-7; D is perhaps TRBD1 (5 bases). The V and J ends lost 2 bases and 0 bases respectively, with 9 bases between them. CDR1 is SGHRS, CDR2 YFSETQ, per germline. The CDR3 totals 14 residues.

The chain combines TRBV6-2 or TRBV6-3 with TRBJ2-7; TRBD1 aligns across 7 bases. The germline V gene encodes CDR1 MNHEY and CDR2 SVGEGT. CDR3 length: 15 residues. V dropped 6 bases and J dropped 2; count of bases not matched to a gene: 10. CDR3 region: CASSTTGAKTYEQYF. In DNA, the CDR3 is TGTGCCAGCAGCACAACAGGGGCCAAAACCTACGAGCAGTACTTC.

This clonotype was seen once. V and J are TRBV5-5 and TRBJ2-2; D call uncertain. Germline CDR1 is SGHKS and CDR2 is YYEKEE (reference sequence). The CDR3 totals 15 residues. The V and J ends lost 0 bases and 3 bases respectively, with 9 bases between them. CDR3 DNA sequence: TGTGCCAGCAGCTTGGTGTCACTGTACACCGGGGAGCTGTTTTTT. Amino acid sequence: CASSLVSLYTGELFF.

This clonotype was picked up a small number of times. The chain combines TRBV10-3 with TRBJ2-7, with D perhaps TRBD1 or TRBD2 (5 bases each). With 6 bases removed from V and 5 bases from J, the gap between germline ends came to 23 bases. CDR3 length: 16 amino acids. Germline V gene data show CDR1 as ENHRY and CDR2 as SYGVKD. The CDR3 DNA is TGTGCCATCAGAGACAGTAGAGGGGAAGGTAAAGACGAGCAGTACTTC. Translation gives CAIRDSRGEGKDEQYF.

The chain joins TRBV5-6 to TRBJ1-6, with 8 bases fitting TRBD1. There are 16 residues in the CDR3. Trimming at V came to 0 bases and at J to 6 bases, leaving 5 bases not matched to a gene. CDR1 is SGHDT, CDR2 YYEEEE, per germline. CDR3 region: CASSLAYRGGNSPLHF. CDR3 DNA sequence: TGTGCCAGCAGCTTGGCATACAGGGGGGGTAATTCACCCCTCCACTTT.

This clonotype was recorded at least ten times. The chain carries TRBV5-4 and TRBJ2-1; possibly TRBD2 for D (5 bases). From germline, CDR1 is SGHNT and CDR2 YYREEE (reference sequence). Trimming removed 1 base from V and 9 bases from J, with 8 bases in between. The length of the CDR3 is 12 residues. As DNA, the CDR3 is TGTGCCAGCAGCTTGCAAGCGGCTGAGCAGTTCTTC. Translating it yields CASSLQAAEQFF.

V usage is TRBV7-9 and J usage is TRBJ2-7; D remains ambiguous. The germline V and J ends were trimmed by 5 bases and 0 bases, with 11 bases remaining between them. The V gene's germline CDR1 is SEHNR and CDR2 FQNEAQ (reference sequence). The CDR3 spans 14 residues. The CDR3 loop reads CASSPFWSSYEQYF. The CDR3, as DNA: TGTGCCAGCAGCCCCTTTTGGAGCTCCTACGAGCAGTACTTC.

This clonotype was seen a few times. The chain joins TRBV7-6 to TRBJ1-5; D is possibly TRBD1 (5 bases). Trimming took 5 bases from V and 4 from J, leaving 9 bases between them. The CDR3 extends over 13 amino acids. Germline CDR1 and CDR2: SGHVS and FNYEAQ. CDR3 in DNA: TGTGCCAGCAGCCAGACAGAAAATCAGCCCCAGCATTTT. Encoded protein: CASSQTENQPQHF.

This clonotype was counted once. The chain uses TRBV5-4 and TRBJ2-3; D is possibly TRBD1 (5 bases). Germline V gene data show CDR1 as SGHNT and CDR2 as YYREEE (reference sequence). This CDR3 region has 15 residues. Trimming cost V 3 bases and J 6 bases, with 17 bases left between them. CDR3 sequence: CASSSPTVTRDTQYF. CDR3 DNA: TGTGCCAGCAGCTCCCCGACAGTCACACGGGATACGCAGTATTTT.

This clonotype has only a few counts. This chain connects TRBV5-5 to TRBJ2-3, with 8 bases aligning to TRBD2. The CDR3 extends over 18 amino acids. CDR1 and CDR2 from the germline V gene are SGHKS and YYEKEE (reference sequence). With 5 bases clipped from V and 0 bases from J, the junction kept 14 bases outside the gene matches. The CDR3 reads CASRALGAREGSTDTQYF. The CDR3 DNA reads TGTGCCAGCAGGGCCCTCGGGGCTCGGGAGGGGAGCACAGATACGCAGTATTTT.

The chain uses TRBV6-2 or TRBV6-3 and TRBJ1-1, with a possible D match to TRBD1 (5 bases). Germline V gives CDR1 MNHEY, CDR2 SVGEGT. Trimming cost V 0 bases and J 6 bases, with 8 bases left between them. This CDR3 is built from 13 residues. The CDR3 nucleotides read TGTGCCAGCAGTTACTCAGGGGCCGCTGAAGCTTTCTTT. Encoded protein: CASSYSGAAEAFF.

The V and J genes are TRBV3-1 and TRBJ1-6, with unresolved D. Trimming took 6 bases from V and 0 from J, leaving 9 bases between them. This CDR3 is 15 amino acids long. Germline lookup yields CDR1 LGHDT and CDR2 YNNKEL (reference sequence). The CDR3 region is CASSPMSSYNSPLHF. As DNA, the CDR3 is TGTGCCAGCAGTCCGATGAGCTCCTATAATTCACCCCTCCACTTT.